Each of the 29 T cell receptor beta chains below was sequenced from the same sample in a study of Graves' ophthalmopathy and Graves' hyperthyroidism. Amplifying from RNA transcripts, the study obtained TCR beta CDR3 regions. HTBI primers were used in a first-round RT-PCR, which preceded a second-round multiplex PCR. TCRdb re-called the multiplex PCR reads with MiXCR, one entry per CDR3 protein. The sample has around 470,000 distinct CDR3 sequences, about an eighth seen once. Sequencing was performed on blood. The receptors here all came from a woman in her thirties with Graves' ophthalmopathy.

This clonotype was found many times. The junction departs from the called germline gene at one end, perhaps through a read error. The chain has TRBV4-1 and TRBJ2-6, with TRBD1 matching 8 bases. The CDR3 sequence is 15 residues long. CDR1 MGHRA and CDR2 YSYEKL come from the germline V gene. Here the CDR3 reads CASSQGSTGGNVLTF. The CDR3 DNA reads as TGCGCCAGCAGCCAAGGAAGTACAGGGGGCAACGTCCTGACTTTC.

This clonotype was recorded many times. This rearrangement joins TRBV29-1 to TRBJ2-7, with D hard to call. Germline V gives CDR1 SQVTM, CDR2 ANQGSEA. Trimming removed 4 bases from V and 3 bases from J, with 13 bases in between. The CDR3 length is 13 residues. CDR3 loop: CSVGGSPFYEQYF. The CDR3 DNA sequence: TGCAGCGTTGGAGGTTCCCCTTTCTACGAGCAGTACTTC.

Only a few counts were recorded for this clonotype. The V call is TRBV28, the J call TRBJ2-7; D unresolved. The V and J ends lost 4 bases and 3 bases respectively, with 10 bases between them. This CDR3 spans 13 amino acids. CDR1 is MDHEN and CDR2 is SYDVKM in the germline V gene. CDR3 sequence reads: CASSSWTVYEQYF. For the CDR3, the DNA is TGTGCCAGCAGTTCCTGGACGGTCTACGAGCAGTACTTC.

This clonotype was observed at least ten times. This chain joins TRBV6-1 and TRBJ1-1, with 7 bases identical to TRBD1. The CDR3 is 13 residues long. Trimming removed 8 bases from V and 3 bases from J; junction bases left unmatched: 6. CDR1 is MNHNS, CDR2 SASEGT, per germline. Written as DNA, the CDR3 is TGTGCCAGCTCGGTGACAGGGTACACTGAAGCTTTCTTT. This gives the protein CASSVTGYTEAFF.

This clonotype came up many times. The chain links TRBV29-1 to TRBJ1-1; 7 bases line up with TRBD1. Germline V gene data show CDR1 as SQVTM and CDR2 as ANQGSEA. V was pared by 5 bases and J by 5 bases, with 11 bases of the junction left unmatched. The CDR3 runs 14 residues. The CDR3 spells CSVQRGDRATEAFF. In DNA form, the CDR3 reads TGCAGCGTTCAACGGGGAGACAGGGCGACTGAAGCTTTCTTT.

This clonotype was observed at least ten times. CDR3 coding DNA: TGTGCCAGCAGTGACCTCTCAGGGACTGAGGAGGAAGAGACCCAGTACTTC. It yields the protein CASSDLSGTEEEETQYF. The chain recombines TRBV12-3 or TRBV12-4 with TRBJ2-5, with D maybe TRBD2 (6 bases). The CDR3 sequence is 17 residues long. V lost 5 bases and J 3 bases, leaving 22 bases between the germline ends.

There are many counts of this clonotype. The rearrangement links TRBV15 to TRBJ1-5; D possibly corresponds to TRBD1 (5 bases). With 4 bases removed from V and 2 bases from J, the gap between germline ends came to 12 bases. The CDR3 sequence is 15 residues long. Germline CDR1 LNHNV, CDR2 YYDKDF (reference sequence). The CDR3 region is CATSIGGIGNQPQHF. The CDR3, as DNA: TGTGCCACCAGCATTGGGGGGATCGGCAATCAGCCCCAGCATTTT.

This clonotype was counted at least ten times. This chain links TRBV10-3 with TRBJ2-2; no clear D gene. The germline V gene has CDR1 ENHRY and CDR2 SYGVKD. Deletions cut 4 bases from V and 6 bases from J, with 3 bases between. The CDR3 has 11 amino acids. CDR3 loop: CAISVSGELFF. The CDR3 DNA sequence: TGTGCCATCAGTGTATCCGGGGAGCTGTTTTTT.

In its sample, this clonotype was seen many times. The V and J genes are TRBV7-9 and TRBJ2-7; D remains ambiguous. This CDR3 comprises 13 residues. Looked up from germline, CDR1 is SEHNR and CDR2 is FQNEAQ (reference sequence). Trimming removed 4 bases from V and 3 bases from J, with 10 bases in between. This chain's CDR3 is CASSSSGLYEQYF. CDR3 in DNA: TGTGCCAGCAGCTCCTCGGGTCTCTACGAGCAGTACTTC.

The V gene is TRBV19, the J gene TRBJ1-1; D is possibly TRBD1 (6 bases). CDR1 and CDR2 (germline): LNHDA, SQIVND (reference sequence). The CDR3 is made up of 15 amino acids. V was cut by 1 base and J by 0 bases, with 9 bases left in between. The CDR3 DNA follows: TGTGCCAGTAGTATAGGACAGGTAATGAACACTGAAGCTTTCTTT. Amino acids: CASSIGQVMNTEAFF.

A note on this clonotype: A read error is possible here, since a much larger clone lies one base away. The CDR3 does not close with the conserved phenylalanine or tryptophan, likely indicating a read error. CDR3 nucleotide sequence: TGTGCCAGCAGTACGATGAATCAGCCCCAGCATGTT. Translation gives CASSTMNQPQHV. The gene calls are TRBV28 and TRBJ1-5; D is undetermined. This CDR3 contains 12 residues. Deletions cut 5 bases from V and 4 bases from J, with 6 bases between. Germline assignment: CDR1 MDHEN and CDR2 SYDVKM.

This clonotype appeared a few times. It may be a read error: a sequence one base away is much more abundant. The chain recombines TRBV12-3 or TRBV12-4 with TRBJ2-7; D is undetermined. The germline V and J ends were trimmed by 3 bases and 7 bases, with 13 bases remaining between them. This CDR3 spans 13 amino acids. The CDR3 sequence: CASSFSCLREQYF. The CDR3 bases are TGTGCCAGCAGTTTTAGCTGCCTGCGGGAGCAGTACTTC.

The table lists this clonotype with many counts. The CDR3 spells CASSLQQTNYGYTF. The CDR3, as DNA: TGCGCCAGCAGCTTACAACAGACTAACTATGGCTACACCTTC. This rearrangement joins TRBV5-1 to TRBJ1-2; the D is unclear. The CDR3 extends over 14 amino acids. CDR1 and CDR2 from the germline V gene are SGHRS and YFSETQ. Trimming took off 2 bases at V and 0 bases at J, with 8 bases between the two ends. The full variable domain, completed using reference TRBV5-1 and TRBJ1-2, is KAGVTQTPRYLIKTRGQQVTLSCSPISGHRSVSWYQQTPGQGLQFLFEYFSETQRNKGNFPGRFSGRQFSNSRSEMNVSTLELGDSALYLCASSLQQTNYGYTFGSGTRLTVV.

In its sample, this clonotype was seen many times. The chain recombines TRBV20-1 with TRBJ1-1; D is undetermined. CDR1 is DFQATT and CDR2 is SNEGSKA in the germline V gene (reference sequence). V dropped 1 base and J dropped 1 base, with 16 bases sitting between them. The CDR3 runs to 16 residues. The CDR3 here is CSARVFGFTSNTEAFF. CDR3 coding DNA: TGCAGTGCTAGAGTGTTCGGATTCACATCGAACACTGAAGCTTTCTTT.

This clonotype has a count of ten or more. The chain uses TRBV6-1 and TRBJ2-7; tentatively, D is TRBD1 (5 bases). CDR1 MNHNS and CDR2 SASEGT come from the germline V gene. The V end was cut by 9 bases, the J end by 1 base, with 13 bases between. The CDR3 length is 13 residues. The CDR3 is CASIDRRSYEQYF. CDR3 coding DNA: TGTGCCAGTATAGACAGACGATCCTACGAGCAGTACTTC.

The sample holds many counts of this clonotype. The CDR3: CSAIDGNSPLHF. CDR3 nucleotide sequence: TGCAGTGCTATTGACGGTAATTCACCCCTCCACTTT. The chain has TRBV20-1 and TRBJ1-6; no reliable D call. CDR3 length: 12 amino acids. Germline V gene lookup returns CDR1 DFQATT and CDR2 SNEGSKA (reference sequence). Trimming pared 4 bases from V and 6 bases from J, leaving 7 bases between.

This clonotype came up many times. The rearrangement uses TRBV19 and TRBJ1-2; D ambiguous. The V and J ends lost 9 bases and 4 bases respectively, with 21 bases between them. The CDR3 sequence is 15 residues long. The germline CDR1 and CDR2 sequences are LNHDA and SQIVND (reference sequence). DNA for the CDR3: TGTGCCAGCAACAGATTGAGCCTTGGCACCTATGGCTACACCTTC. Translation: CASNRLSLGTYGYTF.

This clonotype was detected ten times or more. V and J are TRBV5-1 and TRBJ2-5; D may be TRBD1 or TRBD2 (7 bases each). The CDR3 runs 15 residues. Germline lookup yields CDR1 SGHRS and CDR2 YFSETQ. Trimming removed 5 bases from V and 4 bases from J, with 18 bases in between. The chain's CDR3 is CASSRNRGGRETQYF. The CDR3 nucleotides are TGCGCCAGCAGTCGCAACAGGGGAGGGAGAGAGACCCAGTACTTC.

The chain is built from TRBV7-9 and TRBJ1-1, with D possibly being TRBD1 (6 bases). Deletions cut 6 bases from V and 8 bases from J, with 19 bases between. This CDR3 has 14 residues. The V gene's germline CDR1 is SEHNR and CDR2 FQNEAQ (reference sequence). The CDR3 sequence is CASSFWEDSSEAFF. DNA for the CDR3: TGTGCCAGCAGTTTTTGGGAGGACAGTTCAGAAGCTTTCTTT. The complete variable domain, with remaining parts taken from reference TRBV7-9 and TRBJ1-1, reads DTGVSQNPRHKITKRGQNVTFRCDPISEHNRLYWYRQTLGQGPEFLTYFQNEAQLEKSRLLSDRFSAERPKGSFSTLEIQRTEQGDSAMYLCASSFWEDSSEAFFGQGTRLTVV.

This clonotype has a count of ten or more. The chain joins TRBV12-3 or TRBV12-4 to TRBJ2-7, with a tentative D call TRBD1 (5 bases). Trimming stripped 5 bases from V and 3 bases from J, with 8 bases between. The CDR3 has 12 amino acids. The CDR3 nucleotides are TGTGCCAGCAGTGACAGTGACTACGAGCAGTACTTC. It encodes CASSDSDYEQYF.

This clonotype was seen repeatedly, ten times or more. V usage is TRBV12-3 or TRBV12-4 and J usage is TRBJ1-2; 7 positions match TRBD1. The CDR3 contains 14 residues. Germline trimming cut 6 bases from V and 2 bases from J; bases unmatched to any gene: 6. The CDR3 bases are TGTGCCAGCAGCCGACAGGGTCGAAACTATGGCTACACCTTC. Its translation is CASSRQGRNYGYTF.

This clonotype has a count of ten or more. A read error may explain this, as a much larger clone is one base away. This chain links TRBV6-1 with TRBJ2-5, with D perhaps being TRBD1 or TRBD2 (6 bases each). Trimming removed 8 bases from V and 5 bases from J, with 18 bases in between. Germline CDR1 MNHNS, CDR2 SASEGT. The CDR3 spans 14 residues. CDR3 protein: CASQTGGTHETQYF. DNA of the CDR3: TGTGCCAGCCAAACCGGGGGCACACATGAGACCCAGTACTTC.

This clonotype was counted many times. The chain couples TRBV12-3 or TRBV12-4 to TRBJ1-5, with D hard to call. V lost 6 bases, J lost 7 bases, and 13 bases lay in between. This CDR3 contains 13 residues. In DNA form, the CDR3 reads TGTGCCAGCAGCCTCAACTTTGGACAGCCCCAGCATTTT. Its protein is CASSLNFGQPQHF.

The CDR3 spells CASSEVGPNSPLHF. The CDR3 region has the DNA TGTGCCAGCAGTGAAGTGGGACCAAATTCACCCCTCCACTTT. The chain has TRBV6-1 and TRBJ1-6, with D maybe TRBD1 (5 bases). V lost 1 base and J 7 bases, leaving 8 bases between the germline ends. Germline V gene data show CDR1 as MNHNS and CDR2 as SASEGT. The CDR3 loop spans 14 amino acids.

The V call is TRBV28, the J call TRBJ2-7; D may be TRBD2 (6 bases). Germline lookup yields CDR1 MDHEN and CDR2 SYDVKM. This CDR3 comprises 14 residues. Trimming shortened V by 6 bases and J by 5 bases, and 17 bases separated the two germline ends. CDR3 DNA sequence: TGTGCCAGCAGAGAGGGGCAGGGAGGCGACGAGCAGTACTTC. Amino acid sequence: CASREGQGGDEQYF.

This clonotype was detected ten times or more. The genes are TRBV29-1 and TRBJ1-1, with a tentative D call TRBD1 (5 bases). Trimming stripped 2 bases from V and 3 bases from J, with 13 bases between. CDR3 length equals 14 residues. Germline V gene data show CDR1 as SQVTM and CDR2 as ANQGSEA. The CDR3 coding sequence is TGCAGCGTTGAATTAGGTGTGACAGACACTGAAGCTTTCTTT. Its translation: CSVELGVTDTEAFF. Using reference TRBV29-1 and TRBJ1-1 for the parts outside the CDR3, the full variable domain is SAVISQKPSRDICQRGTSLTIQCQVDSQVTMMFWYRQQPGQSLTLIATANQGSEATYESGFVIDKFPISRPNLTFSTLTVSNMSPEDSSIYLCSVELGVTDTEAFFGQGTRLTVV.

This clonotype was observed at least ten times. One base away lies a much larger clone, so this may be a sequencing read error. This sequence joins TRBV6-1 and TRBJ2-4; a possible D gene is TRBD2 (5 bases). CDR1 is MNHNS, CDR2 SASEGT, per germline. This CDR3 comprises 15 residues. The CDR3 here is CASSTRPGGQNIKYF. CDR3 nucleotides: TGTGCCAGCAGCACCCGGCCCGGAGGCCAAAACATTAAGTACTTC.

In its sample, this clonotype was seen many times. The CDR3: CAGKPEGESNGYTF. In DNA form, the CDR3 reads TGTGCCGGAAAACCGGAGGGGGAGAGTAATGGCTACACCTTC. The J gene is TRBJ1-2, the V gene TRBV6-5, with a weak D call TRBD1 (6 bases). V lost 11 bases, J lost 6 bases, and 22 bases lay in between. The CDR3 has 14 amino acids. Germline values: CDR1 MNHEY, CDR2 SVGAGI.

This clonotype was seen many times. The chain links TRBV6-5 to TRBJ1-2, with TRBD1 as a possible D gene (5 bases). Trimming stripped 2 bases from V and 2 bases from J, with 12 bases between. From germline, CDR1 is MNHEY and CDR2 SVGAGI. CDR3 length: 15 amino acids. The CDR3 DNA is TGTGCCAGCAGTTACCACGGGACGGAGAACTATGGCTACACCTTC. This encodes CASSYHGTENYGYTF.